The subject of this entry is one T cell receptor beta chain. This clone was picked up a small number of times. The antigen it binds to is not known. Per-nucleotide qualities are absent, and no much larger clonotype sits a single base away. All of the isolated RNA was reverse transcribed with the High Capacity cDNA Reverse Transcription Kit, so expressed TCRB transcripts were sequenced. Deep immunoSEQ sequencing was applied to naive, central memory and regulatory T cell samples, giving an average of roughly 3.5 million total reads per sample. After sorted cells were lysed in RLT buffer, RNA was extracted with DNase-treated RNeasy Micro or Mini kits, with the choice depending on cell number. To prevent cross-contamination, each cell subset was processed individually, whereas patient and healthy donor samples were processed jointly. The immunoSEQ multiplex PCR was used to amplify TCRB sequences from cDNA, generating 87-bp fragments that spanned the CDR3 region. Sequencing of the amplicons was done on the Illumina HiSeq platform. In the paper's pipeline: PCR bias was corrected computationally using synthetic template baselines, and reads within Hamming distance 2 were collapsed, with unmergeable singletons discarded. Reads were aligned to IMGT to assign V, D and J genes, CDR3 length, and insertions or deletions at six rearrangement sites. Within each subset, clonotype counts were normalized to sorted cell number, and only after that were true diversity and Gini coefficients computed with the tcR R package. Repertoire sharing was quantified using the overlap coefficient calculated on TCRB nucleotide sequences. TCRdb limited this immuneACCESS table to in-frame rearrangements with V and J called. A share of clones is missing; checked studies link under half to unresolved V genes, and the rest is unexplained. Clonal size and the V and J genes are those of that table, whereas D and trimming came from the DNA. The table for this sample lists almost 350,000 clones; 7% to 9% of them were counted only once. The ten biggest clones cover around 0.44% of the sample.

The sample is drawn from a study of beta chain features in type 1 diabetes (dated by TCRdb to 2017 to 2018). For the wider study: Mean age, gender distribution, total cell number and subset yield were not different between patients and healthy donors. A total of 85 million to 140 million sorted cells were examined across all samples, and a strong correlation was observed between cell number per subset and RNA yield. In the study, recently diagnosed type 1 diabetes patients and matched healthy donors were compared on the TCRB repertoires of their sorted circulating CD4+ T cell subsets. Naive and central memory subsets were obtained from all 30 or so donors, but regulatory and stem cell-like memory subsets were isolated from only 8 patients and about 8 healthy donors. General findings and caveats noted by the study authors: Because cDNA rather than genomic DNA was sequenced, highly expressing activated cells could have been over-represented, although no difference in activation and CD3 levels was found between groups. At VDJ recombination sites, patients with type 1 diabetes made fewer insertions and deleted more nucleotides, a pattern implying thymic rearrangement abnormalities. Only small numbers of individuals were included in the HLA sub-analyses, which left unresolved whether HLA type had any influence on TCRB rearrangement. In all four CD4+ subsets, TCRB CDR3 length was moderately but significantly shorter in type 1 diabetes patients. Naive, central memory and regulatory TCRB repertoires appeared to be more similar among patients than among healthy donors. Shorter templates might be favored by PCR, yet because patient and control samples were amplified and corrected together, any such skew would affect both groups equally.

Each donor gave one peripheral blood draw, averaging approximately 0.12 L, which was collected into heparinised tubes. A BD FACSAria II and a panel including CD45RO, CCR7, CD25, CD127, CD95 and CD27 were used to sort naive, central memory, regulatory and stem cell-like memory CD4+ T cells. Every sorted population had a purity above 95%. PBMCs were isolated right away by Lymphoprep density gradient centrifugation and were stained directly, without culture. So that batch effects would be minimized, each experiment stained and sorted samples in pairs, pairing one healthy donor with one patient. A distance of 9 bases separates the germline ends of V and J, which lose 3 bases and 3 bases respectively. The CDR1 and CDR2 encoded by the germline V gene are LGHNA and YNFKEQ. Measured from the cysteine to the phenylalanine, the CDR3 is 15 residues long. Of all the DNA, just the CDR3 is kept, 45 bases in frame from base 1.

This receptor was taken from a woman aged 18-29 years in good health. The sequenced material came from central memory CD4+ T cells from blood. The V and J genes are TRBV4-2 and TRBJ2-6; matching of 6 bases hints at TRBD1 as the D gene. The CDR3 reads as follows: CASSHPGVGANVLTF. The DNA sequence is given as TGTGCCAGCAGCCATCCAGGGGTTGGGGCCAACGTCCTGACTTTC.